These T cell receptor beta chains were read from a single sample in a study of blood T cell repertoires in COVID-19. The repertoire was sequenced with immunoSEQ multiplex PCR; TCRdb's copy has only in-frame clones and lacks some. The profile shows 30,000 to 45,000 clones, approximately 86% of them singletons. What was sequenced was peripheral blood. Receptor source: a human donor in a cohort sampled during active COVID-19. Each CDR3 is given without its conserved first and last residue.

CDR3 length	V gene	J gene	CDR3 protein
14	TRBV5-1	TRBJ2-3	ASSKGLADGTDTQY
13	TRBV18	TRBJ1-1	ASSPYSGKNTEAF
12	TRBV18	TRBJ2-1	ASSPSGGGGEQF
18	TRBV7-2	TRBJ2-1	ASSLAGGTSGRSSYNEQF
13	TRBV4-3	TRBJ2-1	ASSQDLLGSNEQF
14	TRBV4-3	TRBJ1-6	ASSQDLGHSYSPLH
12	TRBV30	TRBJ1-1	AWSGGAVNTEAF
12	TRBV7-2	TRBJ2-7	ASSLAGGPLEQY
13	TRBV11-2	TRBJ2-3	ASSQGLAGTDTQY
13	TRBV10-3	TRBJ1-2	AISESYRAGYGYT
10	TRBV6-5	TRBJ2-7	ASSLDSYEQY
15	TRBV2	TRBJ2-1	ASSGGSGGASYNEQF
13	TRBV19	TRBJ2-3	ASSLRELSTDTQY
13	TRBV19	TRBJ1-4	ASNRQTATNEKLF
15	TRBV6-6	TRBJ2-7	ASSPIGTGEFTYEQY
13	TRBV10-3	TRBJ1-1	AISPDRGANTEAF
12	TRBV5-1	TRBJ2-3	ASSRWGETDTQY
14	TRBV18	TRBJ2-4	ASSPQGRGAKNIQY
12	TRBV7-2	TRBJ2-5	ASSFSGRGETQY
13	TRBV15	TRBJ2-1	ATSVGQARYNEQF
15	TRBV19	TRBJ1-6	ASSITGGNSYNSPLH
14	TRBV11-3	TRBJ2-7	ASSLEKGGGPYEQY
13	TRBV29-1	TRBJ1-5	SVALTRDSNQPQH
10	TRBV5-8	TRBJ1-5	ASTSRFEPQH
13	TRBV29-1	TRBJ2-4	SVEIGREGQNIQY
13	TRBV9	TRBJ2-1	ASSDGTGHYNEQF
11	TRBV12-5	TRBJ2-3	ASGQTRGDTQY
11	TRBV7-2	TRBJ2-7	ASSFQAGTEQY
10	TRBV10-3	TRBJ1-1	AIRATGAEAF
13	TRBV2	TRBJ1-5	ASSEVQGGNQPQH
14	TRBV19	TRBJ2-4	ASSIVSNLAKNIQY
15	TRBV11-2	TRBJ1-5	ASSLGIRTGGPQPQH
17	TRBV7-8	TRBJ2-7	ASSLIDVPRTSGAYEQY
12	TRBV6-2/TRBV6-3	TRBJ2-1	ASSSSGSHNEQF
9	TRBV19	TRBJ2-7	ASAGLYEQY
15	TRBV4-3	TRBJ2-3	ASSQGRAGGPEDTQY
12	TRBV18	TRBJ2-7	ASSNSGGSYEQY
13	TRBV11-2	TRBJ1-2	ASSLVGAANYGYT
11	TRBV30	TRBJ2-7	AWSIGGENEQY
16	TRBV28	TRBJ2-4	ASSPGLAARRDKNIQY
14	TRBV7-9	TRBJ2-7	ASSFSEVGRVHEQY
13	TRBV19	TRBJ1-3	ASTPGPFSGNTIY
15	TRBV5-6	TRBJ1-1	ASSLGPAGGLNTEAF
13	TRBV28	TRBJ2-7	ASSLSGGRSYEQY
13	TRBV29-1	TRBJ2-3	SASLSGGGADTQY
10	TRBV28	TRBJ2-7	ASSRRDYEQY
13	TRBV12-5	TRBJ1-5	ASGFTPRRGQPQH